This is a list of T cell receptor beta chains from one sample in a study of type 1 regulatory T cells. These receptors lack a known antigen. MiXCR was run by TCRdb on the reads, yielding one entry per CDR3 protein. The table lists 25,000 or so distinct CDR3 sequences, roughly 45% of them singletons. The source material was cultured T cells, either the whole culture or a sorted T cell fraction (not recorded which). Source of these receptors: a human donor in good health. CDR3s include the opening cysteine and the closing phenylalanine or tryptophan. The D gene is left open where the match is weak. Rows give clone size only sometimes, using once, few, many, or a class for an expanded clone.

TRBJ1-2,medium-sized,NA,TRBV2,TGTGCCAGCAGGGCGACTGGGGTTTACTATGGCTACACCTTC,CASRATGVYYGYTF
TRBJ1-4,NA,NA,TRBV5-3,TGTGCCAGAAGCTTGGATCAGGATGATTCTAATGAAAAACTGTTTTTT,CARSLDQDDSNEKLFF
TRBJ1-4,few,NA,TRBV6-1,TGTGCCAGCAGTGAAGGGGCCGGGGTGAGAGAAAAACTGTTTTTT,CASSEGAGVREKLFF
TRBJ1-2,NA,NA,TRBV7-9,TGTGCCAGCAGCTTAGGCCAGGGAGATGGCTACACCTTC,CASSLGQGDGYTF
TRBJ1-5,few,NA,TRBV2,TGTGCCAGCAGTGAAGAGGGTGTCCAGCCCCAGCATTTT,CASSEEGVQPQHF
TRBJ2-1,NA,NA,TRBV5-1,TGCGCCAGCAGCCCCGCGGGGTCCTCCTACAATGAGCAGTTCTTC,CASSPAGSSYNEQFF
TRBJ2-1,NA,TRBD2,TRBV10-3,TGTGCCATCAATGCGCGGGGGGGTTTGAATGAGCAGTTCTTC,CAINARGGLNEQFF
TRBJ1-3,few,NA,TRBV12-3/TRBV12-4,TGTGCCAGCAGTCTACGTCTGGGTACAGCTGGAAACACCATATATTTT,CASSLRLGTAGNTIYF
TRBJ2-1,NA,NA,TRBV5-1,TGCGCCGGCAGCTTGGGGGCGGCGACGGATGAGCAGTTCTTC,CAGSLGAATDEQFF
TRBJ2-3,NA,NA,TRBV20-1,TGCAGTGCTCAAAATCCCCAGGGGGGCGCAGATACGCAGTATTTT,CSAQNPQGGADTQYF
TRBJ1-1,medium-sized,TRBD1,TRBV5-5,TGTGCCAGCAGCTACAACACAGGGGCCTCCGGCGCTGAAGCTTTCTTT,CASSYNTGASGAEAFF
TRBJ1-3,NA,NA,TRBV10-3,TGTGCCATCACCTCAGTCAGGGACTCTGGAAACACCATATATTTT,CAITSVRDSGNTIYF
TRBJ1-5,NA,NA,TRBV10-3,TGTGCCGCTACAGGAGAATATAGCAATCAGCCCCAGCATTTT,CAATGEYSNQPQHF
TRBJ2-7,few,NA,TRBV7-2,TGTGCCAGCAGCAGAGCCTACGAGCAGTACTTC,CASSRAYEQYF
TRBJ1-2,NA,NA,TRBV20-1,TGCAGTGCTAGACCTAGCTTAGCAGGGGGCTACACCTTC,CSARPSLAGGYTF
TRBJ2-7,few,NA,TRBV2,TGTGCCACCGCGTTGGTTGGCGAGCAGTACTTC,CATALVGEQYF
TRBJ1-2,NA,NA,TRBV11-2,TGTGCCAGCAGCCCCGCAGATAACTATGGCTACACCTTC,CASSPADNYGYTF
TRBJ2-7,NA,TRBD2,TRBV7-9,TGTGCCAGCACGGCTAGCGGGGGTTATGTGGAGCAGTACTTC,CASTASGGYVEQYF
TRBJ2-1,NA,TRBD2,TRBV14,TGTGCCAGCAGCCAATTAGCGGGGGGCAATTACAATGAGCAGTTCTTC,CASSQLAGGNYNEQFF
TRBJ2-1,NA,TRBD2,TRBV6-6,TGTGCCAGCCACACTAGCGGGGATAGTTCCTACAATGAGCAGTTCTTC,CASHTSGDSSYNEQFF
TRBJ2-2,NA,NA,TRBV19,TGTGCCAGTAGTACTGGCACCGGGGAGCTGTTTTTT,CASSTGTGELFF
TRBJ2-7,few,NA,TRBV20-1,TGCAGTGCTAGAGACCCCACTCTAGGGTACGAGCAGTACTTC,CSARDPTLGYEQYF
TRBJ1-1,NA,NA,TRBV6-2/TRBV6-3,TGTGCCAGCAGTTATCGGACTTTCCGCCGCATGAACACTGAAGCTTTCTTT,CASSYRTFRRMNTEAFF
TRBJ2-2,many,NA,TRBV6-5,TGTGCCAGCATGGAATGGAACACCGGGGAGCTGTTTTTT,CASMEWNTGELFF
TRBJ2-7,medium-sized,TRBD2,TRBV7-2,TGTGCCAGCAGCTCTCTAGCGGGGGGTTCCTACGAGCAGTACTTC,CASSSLAGGSYEQYF
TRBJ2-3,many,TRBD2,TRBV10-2,TGCGCCAGCAGGCCGGGGGGGCTGGGCACAGATACGCAGTATTTT,CASRPGGLGTDTQYF
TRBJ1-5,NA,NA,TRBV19,TGTGCCAGTAGTCTCCCTTTCTTGCCCCAGCATTTT,CASSLPFLPQHF
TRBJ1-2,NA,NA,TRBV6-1,TGTGCCAGCAGTGGCCAGCACAGGGTTAACTATGGCTACACCTTC,CASSGQHRVNYGYTF
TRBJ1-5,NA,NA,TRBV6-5,TGTGCCAGCAGCCTCGACAGGATCCAGCCCCAGCATTTT,CASSLDRIQPQHF
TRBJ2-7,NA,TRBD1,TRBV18,TGTGCCAGCTCACCCAGAGGACAGGTGATCCACGAGCAGTACTTC,CASSPRGQVIHEQYF
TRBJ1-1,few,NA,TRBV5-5,TGTGCCAGCAGCTTGGCAGCGTCGAACACTGAAGCTTTCTTT,CASSLAASNTEAFF
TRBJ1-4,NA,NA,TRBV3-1,TGTGCCAGCAGCCAAGTCTTCAGAGGGGAAAAACTGTTTTTT,CASSQVFRGEKLFF
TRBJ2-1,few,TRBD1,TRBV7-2,TGTGCCAGCAGCCCTTCGACAGGGAGATACAATGAGCAGTTCTTC,CASSPSTGRYNEQFF
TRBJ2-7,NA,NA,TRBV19,TGTGCCAGTAGTATTGGTTCAGCGCTTAGCTCCTACGAGCAGTACTTC,CASSIGSALSSYEQYF
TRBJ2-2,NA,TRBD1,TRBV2,TGTGCCAGCAGAGCCGGGACAGGGGGCACCGGGGAGCTGTTTTTT,CASRAGTGGTGELFF
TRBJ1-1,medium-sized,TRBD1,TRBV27,TGTGCCAGCAGTTTTGACAGGGGCGGTGGCACTGAAGCTTTCTTT,CASSFDRGGGTEAFF
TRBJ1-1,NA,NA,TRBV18,TGTGCCAGCTCACCATTGCAGGCAGGCCCTGAAGCTTTCTTT,CASSPLQAGPEAFF
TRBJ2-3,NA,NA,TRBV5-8,TGTGCCAGCAGCTTGGCCCGCGTGAGCACAGATACGCAGTATTTT,CASSLARVSTDTQYF
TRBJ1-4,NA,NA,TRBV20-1,TGCAGTGCTAGACCAGGGGCTGCTAATGAAAAACTGTTTTTT,CSARPGAANEKLFF
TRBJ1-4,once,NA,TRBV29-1,TGCAGCGTTGATAAGAGGGGAGTGGATGAAAAACTGTTTTTT,CSVDKRGVDEKLFF
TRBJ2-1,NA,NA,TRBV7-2,TGTGCCAGCACCATCGGACTTGGCTCCTACAATGAGCAGTTCTTC,CASTIGLGSYNEQFF
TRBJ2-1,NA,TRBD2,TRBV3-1,TGTGCCAGCAGCCAGGGACTAGCGGGGGCGAACAATGAGCAGTTCTTC,CASSQGLAGANNEQFF
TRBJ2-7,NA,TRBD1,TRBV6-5,TGTGCCAGCAGTTACTCGGGGACAGGGGGCGCGGGGGAGCAGTACTTC,CASSYSGTGGAGEQYF
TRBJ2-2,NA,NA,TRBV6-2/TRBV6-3,TGTGCCAGCTACCCTGGTGGCCTCAACACCTGGGAGCTGTTTTTT,CASYPGGLNTWELFF
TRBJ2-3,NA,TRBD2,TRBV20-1,TGCAGTGCTCCGACTAGCGGGGATACGCAGTATTTT,CSAPTSGDTQYF
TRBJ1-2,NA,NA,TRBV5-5,TGTGCCAGCAGCCGGAACCAAAACTATGGCTACACCTTC,CASSRNQNYGYTF
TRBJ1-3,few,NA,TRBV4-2,TGTGCCAGCAGCGCAGATGGAAACACCATATATTTT,CASSADGNTIYF
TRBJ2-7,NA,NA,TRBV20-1,TGCAGTGCTGGGGACGGACTTAGGAGCTCCTACGAGCAGTACTTC,CSAGDGLRSSYEQYF
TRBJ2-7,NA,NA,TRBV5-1,TGCGCCAGCAGCTTGGGGGACTCCCGCTACGAGCAGTACTTC,CASSLGDSRYEQYF
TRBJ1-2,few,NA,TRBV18,TGTGCCAGCTCACCGTCCGAGGCCAGGGGAATGTATGGCTACACCTTC,CASSPSEARGMYGYTF
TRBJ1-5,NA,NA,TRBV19,TGTGCCAGTAGTATGAGAGGGTTTAGCAATCAGCCCCAGCATTTT,CASSMRGFSNQPQHF
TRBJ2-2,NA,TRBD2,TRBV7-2,TGTGCCAGCAGACCCCCAGGACTAGCAAACACCGGGGAGCTGTTTTTT,CASRPPGLANTGELFF
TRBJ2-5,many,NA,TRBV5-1,TGCGCCAGCAGCTTGGCCAAGGCTTCGTACCAAGAGACCCAGTACTTC,CASSLAKASYQETQYF
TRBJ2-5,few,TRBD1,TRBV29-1,TGCAGCGTTGATGTGACAGGGTTTGGAGAGACCCAGTACTTC,CSVDVTGFGETQYF
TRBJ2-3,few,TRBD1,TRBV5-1,TGCGCCAGCAGCCAACTCCTGGCAGGGGGCATCACAGATACGCAGTATTTT,CASSQLLAGGITDTQYF